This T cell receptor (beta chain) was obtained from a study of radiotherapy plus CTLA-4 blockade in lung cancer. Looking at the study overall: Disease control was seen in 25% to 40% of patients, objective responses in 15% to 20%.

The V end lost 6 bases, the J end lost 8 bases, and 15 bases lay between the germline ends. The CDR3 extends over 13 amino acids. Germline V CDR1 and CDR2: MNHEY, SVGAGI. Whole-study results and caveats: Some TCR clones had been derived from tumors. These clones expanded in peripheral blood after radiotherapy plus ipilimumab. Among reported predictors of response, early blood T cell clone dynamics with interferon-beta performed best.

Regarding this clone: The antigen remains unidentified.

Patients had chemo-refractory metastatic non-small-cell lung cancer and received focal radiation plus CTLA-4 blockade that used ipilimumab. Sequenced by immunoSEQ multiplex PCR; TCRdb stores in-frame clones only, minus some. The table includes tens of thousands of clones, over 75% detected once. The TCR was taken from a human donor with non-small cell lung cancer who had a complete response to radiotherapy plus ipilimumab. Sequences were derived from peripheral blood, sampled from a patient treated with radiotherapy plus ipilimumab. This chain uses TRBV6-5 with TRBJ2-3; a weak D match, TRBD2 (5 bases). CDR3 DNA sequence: TGTGCCAGCAGCATGGACGGGGTGGGTACGCAGTATTTT. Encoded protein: CASSMDGVGTQYF.